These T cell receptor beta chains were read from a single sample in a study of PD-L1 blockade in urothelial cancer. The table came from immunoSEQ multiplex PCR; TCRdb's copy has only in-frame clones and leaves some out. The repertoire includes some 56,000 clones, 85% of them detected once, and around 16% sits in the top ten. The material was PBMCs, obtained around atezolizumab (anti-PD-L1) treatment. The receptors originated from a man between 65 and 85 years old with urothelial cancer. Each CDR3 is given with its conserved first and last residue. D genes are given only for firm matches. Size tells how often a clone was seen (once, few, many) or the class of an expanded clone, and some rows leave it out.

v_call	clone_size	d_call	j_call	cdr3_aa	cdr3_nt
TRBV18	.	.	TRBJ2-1	CASSSGGALFDNEQFF	TGTGCCAGCTCGTCCGGCGGGGCCCTTTTCGACAATGAGCAGTTCTTC
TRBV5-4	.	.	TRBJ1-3	CASSNQGGNTIYF	TGTGCCAGCAGCAACCAGGGAGGGAACACCATATATTTT
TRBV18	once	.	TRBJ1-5	CASSPRQGIQSNQPQHF	TGTGCCAGCTCACCACGGCAGGGAATACAGAGCAATCAGCCCCAGCATTTT
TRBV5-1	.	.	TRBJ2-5	CASSLVQGGKETQYF	TGCGCCAGCAGCTTGGTACAGGGGGGGAAAGAGACCCAGTACTTC
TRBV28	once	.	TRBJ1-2	CASSRGERGYTF	TGTGCCAGCAGTCGGGGTGAGAGGGGCTACACCTTC
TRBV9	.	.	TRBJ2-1	CASSVGTYNEQFF	TGTGCCAGCAGCGTAGGGACTTACAATGAGCAGTTCTTC
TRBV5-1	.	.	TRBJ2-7	CASSLRLAPYSYEQYF	TGCGCCAGCAGCTTGCGGCTAGCACCTTACTCCTACGAGCAGTACTTC
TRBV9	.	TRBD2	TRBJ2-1	CASSPSSGSGNNEQFF	TGTGCCAGCAGCCCCTCCAGCGGGAGTGGCAACAATGAGCAGTTCTTC
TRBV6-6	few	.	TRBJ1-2	CASTKTVPYGYTF	TGTGCCAGCACCAAGACAGTCCCCTATGGCTACACCTTC
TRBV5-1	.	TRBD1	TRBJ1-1	CASFRGINTEAFF	TGCGCCAGCTTCAGGGGGATAAACACTGAAGCTTTCTTT
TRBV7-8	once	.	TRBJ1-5	CASSYLRGNQPQHF	TGTGCCAGCAGCTATTTGAGGGGGAATCAGCCCCAGCATTTT
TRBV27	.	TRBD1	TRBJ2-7	CASHDPVRTGYEQYF	TGTGCCAGCCACGACCCAGTACGGACAGGCTACGAGCAGTACTTC
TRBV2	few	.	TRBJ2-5	CASSRDTQETQYF	TGTGCCAGCAGCCGGGACACACAAGAGACCCAGTACTTC
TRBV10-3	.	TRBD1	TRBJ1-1	CAISNRDRVNTEAFF	TGTGCCATCAGTAACCGGGACAGGGTGAACACTGAAGCTTTCTTT
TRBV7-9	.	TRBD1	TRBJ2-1	CASSSGQGVGMGDEQFF	TGTGCCAGCAGCTCCGGACAGGGGGTCGGTATGGGCGATGAGCAGTTCTTC
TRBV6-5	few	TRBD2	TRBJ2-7	CASTRTSGSYEQYF	TGTGCCAGCACCCGGACTAGCGGGAGCTACGAGCAGTACTTC
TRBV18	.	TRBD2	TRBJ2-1	CASSLGLAGDNEQFF	TGTGCCAGCTCACTTGGACTAGCGGGAGACAATGAGCAGTTCTTC
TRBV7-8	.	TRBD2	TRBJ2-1	CASSFLAGGGGRLYNEQFF	TGTGCCAGCAGCTTCTTAGCGGGAGGGGGAGGTAGGCTCTACAATGAGCAGTTCTTC
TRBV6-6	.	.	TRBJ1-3	CASTPTGISGNTIYF	TGTGCCAGCACACCGACAGGAATCTCTGGAAACACCATATATTTT
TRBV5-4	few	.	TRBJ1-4	CASSSGPGEAPENEKLFF	TGTGCCAGCAGCTCCGGGCCCGGGGAGGCGCCCGAGAATGAAAAACTGTTTTTT
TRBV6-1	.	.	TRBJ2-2	CASSLEKEVGELFF	TGTGCCAGCAGCCTAGAGAAGGAGGTCGGGGAGCTGTTTTTT
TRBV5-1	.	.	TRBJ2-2	CASSLQRTGELFF	TGCGCCAGCAGCTTGCAGCGGACCGGGGAGCTGTTTTTT
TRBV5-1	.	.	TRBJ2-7	CASSEETSYEQYF	TGCGCCAGCAGCGAGGAGACCTCCTACGAGCAGTACTTC
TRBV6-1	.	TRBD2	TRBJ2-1	CASRTSAGPLNEQFF	TGTGCCAGCAGGACTTCAGCGGGACCCCTAAATGAGCAGTTCTTC
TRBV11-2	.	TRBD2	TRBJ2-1	CASSLDRDSGSEQFF	TGTGCCAGCAGCTTAGATCGTGATAGCGGGAGCGAGCAGTTCTTC
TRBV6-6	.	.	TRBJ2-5	CASSYLGGTQYF	TGTGCCAGCAGTTACTTAGGGGGGACCCAGTACTTC
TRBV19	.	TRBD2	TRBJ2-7	CAPCPVAGGTYEQYF	TGTGCCCCCTGCCCGGTAGCGGGAGGGACCTACGAGCAGTACTTC
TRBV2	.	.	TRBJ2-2	CASSPMARPGELFF	TGTGCCAGCAGCCCCATGGCTCGTCCCGGGGAGCTGTTTTTT
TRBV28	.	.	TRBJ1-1	CASSTPGTEAFF	TGTGCCAGCAGTACCCCGGGCACTGAAGCTTTCTTT
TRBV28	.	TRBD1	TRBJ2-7	CASSSTSGTGNEQYF	TGTGCCAGCAGTTCGACTTCCGGGACAGGGAACGAGCAGTACTTC
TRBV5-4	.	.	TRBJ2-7	CASSLAGRGLEEQYF	TGTGCCAGCAGCTTGGCAGGGAGGGGGTTAGAAGAGCAGTACTTC
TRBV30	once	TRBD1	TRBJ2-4	CAVATGVEAKNIQYF	TGTGCCGTCGCGACAGGGGTTGAAGCCAAAAACATTCAGTACTTC
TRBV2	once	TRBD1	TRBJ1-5	CASNLPDRGLGNQPQHF	TGTGCCAGCAACCTTCCGGACAGGGGATTGGGCAATCAGCCCCAGCATTTT
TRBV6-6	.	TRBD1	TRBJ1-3	CASSPSRDRVGNTIYF	TGTGCCAGCAGTCCTAGCCGGGACAGGGTTGGAAACACCATATATTTT
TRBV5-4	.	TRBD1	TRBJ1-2	CASSLDRDYGYTF	TGTGCCAGCAGCTTAGACAGGGACTATGGCTACACCTTC
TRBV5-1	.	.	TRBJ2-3	CASGPGDHRYAYF	TGCGCCAGCGGCCCAGGGGACCACAGATACGCGTATTTT
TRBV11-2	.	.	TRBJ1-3	CASSLGSGDTIYF	TGTGCCAGCAGCTTAGGGTCCGGGGACACCATATATTTT
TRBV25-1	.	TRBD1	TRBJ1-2	CASSARQGGGGYTF	TGTGCCAGCAGTGCTAGACAGGGGGGCGGTGGCTACACCTTC
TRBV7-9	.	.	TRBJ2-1	CASSLRGSAYNEQFF	TGTGCCAGCAGCCTCCGGGGGTCAGCCTACAATGAGCAGTTCTTC
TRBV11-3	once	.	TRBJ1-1	CASSLPGSTEAFF	TGTGCCAGCAGCTTACCGGGTAGCACTGAAGCTTTCTTT
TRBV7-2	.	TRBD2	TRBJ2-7	CASSLGLSGEQYF	TGTGCCAGCAGCTTGGGACTATCCGGCGAGCAGTACTTC
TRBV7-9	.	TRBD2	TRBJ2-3	CASSLSGGRAADTQYF	TGTGCCAGCAGCTTATCTGGCGGGAGGGCCGCAGATACGCAGTATTTT
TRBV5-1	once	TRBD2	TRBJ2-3	CASSFGLAGGEDTQYF	TGCGCCAGCAGCTTTGGGCTAGCGGGAGGGGAGGATACGCAGTATTTT
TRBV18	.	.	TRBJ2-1	CASSPARVPNEQFF	TGTGCCAGCTCACCGGCCAGGGTGCCAAATGAGCAGTTCTTC
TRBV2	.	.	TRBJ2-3	CASSEVGLRADTQYF	TGTGCCAGCAGTGAAGTAGGACTCCGGGCAGATACGCAGTATTTT
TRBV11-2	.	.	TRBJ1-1	CASSLSLGHREAFF	TGTGCCAGCAGCCTTTCCTTGGGACACCGTGAAGCTTTCTTT
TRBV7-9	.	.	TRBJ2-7	CASSPRDNLAYEQYF	TGTGCCAGCAGCCCCCGGGACAATCTTGCCTACGAGCAGTACTTC
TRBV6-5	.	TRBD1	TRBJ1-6	CASSSTGGAGNSPLHF	TGTGCCAGCAGTTCTACAGGGGGCGCAGGAAATTCACCCCTCCACTTT
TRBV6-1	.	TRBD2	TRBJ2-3	CASSEEVAGGPRYAYF	TGTGCCAGCAGTGAAGAGGTAGCGGGAGGGCCCAGATACGCGTATTTT
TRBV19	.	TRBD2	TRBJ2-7	CASSTQAGGSYEQYF	TGTGCCAGTAGTACGCAAGCGGGAGGCTCCTACGAGCAGTACTTC